This T cell receptor beta chain is from a study of blood T cell repertoires in COVID-19. Across the whole study: PBMCs, B-cell-depleted T cells, or T cells provided the cDNA or gDNA that made up the material.

Per germline, CDR1 SGHTA and CDR2 FQGNSA. Between the trimmed V and J ends, which lost 2 bases and 7 bases, there was a span of 15 bases. There are 16 residues in the CDR3. TCRdb's table, derived via immunoSEQ multiplex PCR, lists solely in-frame clones and lacks some. The table has about 300,000 clones, around 84% seen once. The chain couples TRBV7-2 to TRBJ1-6; TRBD1 might be the D (6 bases). The receptor was derived from a human donor with COVID-19, enrolled during active disease. The donor label of this sample is uncertain. The sequencing input was peripheral blood. The CDR3 reads CASSLYGGGENSPLHF. DNA of the CDR3: TGTGCCAGCAGCTTATATGGCGGGGGCGAGAATTCACCCCTCCACTTT.